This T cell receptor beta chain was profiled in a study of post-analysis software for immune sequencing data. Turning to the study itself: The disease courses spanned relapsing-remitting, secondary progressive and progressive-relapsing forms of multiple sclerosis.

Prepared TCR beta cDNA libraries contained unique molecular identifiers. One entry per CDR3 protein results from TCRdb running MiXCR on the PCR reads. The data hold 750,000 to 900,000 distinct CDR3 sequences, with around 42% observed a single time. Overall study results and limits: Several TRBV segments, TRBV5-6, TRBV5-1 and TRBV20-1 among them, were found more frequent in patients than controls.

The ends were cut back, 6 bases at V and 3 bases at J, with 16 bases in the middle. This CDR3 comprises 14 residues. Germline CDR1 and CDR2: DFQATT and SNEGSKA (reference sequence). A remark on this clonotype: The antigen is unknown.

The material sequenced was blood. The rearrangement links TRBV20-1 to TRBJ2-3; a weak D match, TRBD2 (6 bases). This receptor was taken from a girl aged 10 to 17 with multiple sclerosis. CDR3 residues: CSATLTSRTDTQYF. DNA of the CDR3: TGCAGTGCGACCCTGACTAGTCGGACAGATACGCAGTATTTT.